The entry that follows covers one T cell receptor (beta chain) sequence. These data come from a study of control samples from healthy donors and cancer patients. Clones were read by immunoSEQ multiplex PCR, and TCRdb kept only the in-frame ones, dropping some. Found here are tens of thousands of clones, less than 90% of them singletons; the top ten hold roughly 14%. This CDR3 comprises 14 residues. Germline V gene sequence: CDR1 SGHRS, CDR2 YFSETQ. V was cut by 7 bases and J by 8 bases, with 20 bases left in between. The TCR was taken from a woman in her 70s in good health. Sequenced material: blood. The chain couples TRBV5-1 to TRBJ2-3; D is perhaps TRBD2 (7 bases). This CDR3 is CASDEQGRGVTQYF. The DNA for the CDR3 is TGCGCCAGCGACGAACAGGGCCGGGGGGTTACGCAGTATTTT.